Below, 17 T cell receptor beta chains from the same sample are listed, as sequenced in a study of blood T cell repertoires in COVID-19. Libraries were prepared by immunoSEQ multiplex PCR; TCRdb keeps only in-frame clonotypes and omits some of them. Found here are 200,000 or so clones, about 84% of them singletons; the top ten hold under 5.5%. Material: peripheral blood. These receptors all stem from a woman in her twenties or thirties with acute or convalescent COVID-19.

The chain uses TRBV9 and TRBJ2-4; TRBD1 matches at 7 bases. The germline CDR1 and CDR2 sequences are SGDLS and YYNGEE. The CDR3 runs to 15 residues. The V segment lost 0 bases and the J segment 8 bases; nucleotides outside the gene matches: 8. The CDR3 DNA is TGTGCCAGCAGCGTAGAGGGGGCGATTATGGACATTCAGTACTTC. Its translation is CASSVEGAIMDIQYF. Full variable domain (remainder filled in from reference TRBV9 and TRBJ2-4): DSGVTQTPKHLITATGQRVTLRCSPRSGDLSVYWYQQSLDQGLQFLIQYYNGEERAKGNILERFSAQQFPDLHSELNLSSLELGDSALYFCASSVEGAIMDIQYFGAGTRLSVL.

The V call is TRBV19, the J call TRBJ1-1, with D possibly being TRBD1 (6 bases). Trimming shortened V by 9 bases and J by 2 bases, and 13 bases separated the two germline ends. The CDR3 extends over 13 amino acids. CDR1 is LNHDA, CDR2 SQIVND, per germline (reference sequence). The CDR3 DNA is TGTGCCAGCGAGACAGGACCAAACACTGAAGCTTTCTTT. Translated: CASETGPNTEAFF.

The CDR3 here is CASSQAGEGTEAFF. The CDR3 DNA sequence: TGTGCCAGCAGCCAAGCAGGGGAGGGCACTGAAGCTTTCTTT. This sequence joins TRBV4-2 and TRBJ1-1, with D possibly being TRBD1 (6 bases). This CDR3 is built from 14 residues. Germline loops: CDR1 LGHNA, CDR2 YNFKEQ. Trimming removed 1 base at V and 4 bases at J, with 10 bases between.

CDR3 sequence reads: CASSYGSGGYEQYF. In nucleotides, the CDR3 is TGTGCCAGCAGTTATGGTAGCGGGGGCTACGAGCAGTACTTC. The rearrangement uses TRBV6-5 and TRBJ2-7, with 9 positions matching TRBD2. Germline CDR1 MNHEY, CDR2 SVGAGI. The CDR3 length is 14 residues. V dropped 3 bases and J dropped 3; count of bases not matched to a gene: 3.

The J gene is TRBJ1-1, the V gene TRBV7-2; D uncertain. The CDR3 totals 15 residues. CDR1 is SGHTA, CDR2 FQGNSA, per germline. Trimming took off 1 base at V and 1 base at J, with 10 bases between the two ends. CDR3 amino acids: CASSLVGFGNTEAFF. Here the CDR3 DNA reads TGTGCCAGCAGCTTAGTCGGGTTCGGGAACACTGAAGCTTTCTTT.

The rearrangement uses TRBV27 and TRBJ1-1, with unresolved D. Germline lookup yields CDR1 MNHEY and CDR2 SMNVEV (reference sequence). The V and J ends lost 6 bases and 0 bases respectively, with 11 bases between them. This CDR3 spans 14 amino acids. The chain's CDR3 is CASRTKRMNTEAFF. The CDR3 region has the DNA TGTGCCAGCAGGACTAAACGGATGAACACTGAAGCTTTCTTT.

This chain uses TRBV30 with TRBJ2-7, with D unclear. Germline V gene lookup returns CDR1 GTSNPN and CDR2 SVGIG (reference sequence). The CDR3 has 13 residues. The V end lost 5 bases, the J end lost 3 bases, and 14 bases lay between the germline ends. The CDR3 DNA reads as TGTGCCTGGCAGTGGGCAGCCAACTACGAGCAGTACTTC. Amino acid sequence: CAWQWAANYEQYF.

As regards this clone: The same CDR3 can be traced to other DNA sequences in this sample. This chain joins TRBV29-1 and TRBJ2-7; TRBD1 agrees at 8 bases. This CDR3 region has 12 residues. V gave up 4 bases and J gave up 2 bases; unmatched junction bases: 1. Germline V gene data show CDR1 as SQVTM and CDR2 as ANQGSEA. Here the CDR3 reads CSVGQGTYEQYF. The CDR3 DNA reads TGCAGCGTTGGACAGGGGACCTACGAGCAGTACTTC.

V gene TRBV24-1 combines with J gene TRBJ2-1, with 7 bases lining up with TRBD2. V shed 3 bases and J 1 base; nucleotides not matched to a gene: 11. The CDR3 has 18 residues. Per the germline V gene, CDR1 is KGHDR and CDR2 is SFDVKD. Written as DNA, the CDR3 is TGTGCCACCAGTGATCCCCTAGCGGAGGGTTGGTCCTACAATGAGCAGTTCTTC. Its protein product is CATSDPLAEGWSYNEQFF.

J is TRBJ2-5 and V is TRBV7-2, with TRBD2 matching 9 bases. The V and J ends lost 1 base and 1 base, in that order; junction bases with no gene match: 13. The CDR3 is 19 residues long. Germline values: CDR1 SGHTA, CDR2 FQGNSA. This CDR3 reads CASSLVSGRGGRGQETQYF. In DNA, the CDR3 is TGTGCCAGCAGCTTAGTTAGCGGGAGAGGCGGGCGCGGCCAAGAGACCCAGTACTTC. The complete variable domain, with remaining parts taken from reference TRBV7-2 and TRBJ2-5, reads GAGVSQSPSNKVTEKGKDVELRCDPISGHTALYWYRQSLGQGLEFLIYFQGNSAPDKSGLPSDRFSAERTGGSVSTLTIQRTQQEDSAVYLCASSLVSGRGGRGQETQYFGPGTRLLVL.

In this sample, this clone turned up once. The chain employs TRBV28 and TRBJ1-4, with 10 bases lining up with TRBD1. This CDR3 is 14 amino acids long. Germline CDR1 is MDHEN and CDR2 is SYDVKM. The V and J ends lost 5 bases and 7 bases, in that order; junction bases with no gene match: 4. The CDR3 protein is CASSKGQGGEKLFF. CDR3 nucleotides: TGTGCCAGCAGTAAAGGACAGGGGGGTGAAAAACTGTTTTTT.

The gene calls are TRBV6-2 or TRBV6-3 and TRBJ1-1; D remains ambiguous. Trimming cost V 2 bases and J 3 bases, with 13 bases left between them. Germline assignment: CDR1 MNHEY and CDR2 SVGEGT. The CDR3 sequence is 15 residues long. In nucleotides, the CDR3 is TGTGCCAGCAGTTACGCGGAGAAGGATTACACTGAAGCTTTCTTT. Protein product: CASSYAEKDYTEAFF.

The CDR3 sequence is CAWSVKPFSYNEKLFF. The CDR3 DNA is TGTGCCTGGAGTGTGAAACCTTTCAGTTATAATGAAAAACTGTTTTTT. The V call is TRBV30, the J call TRBJ1-4; D uncertain. CDR3 length equals 16 residues. V lost 0 bases to trimming and J lost 4 bases, with 15 bases between them. The germline gives CDR1 GTSNPN, CDR2 SVGIG (reference sequence). Full variable domain (outside the CDR3, taken from reference TRBV30 and TRBJ1-4): SQTIHQWPATLVQPVGSPLSLECTVEGTSNPNLYWYRQAAGRGLQLLFYSVGIGQISSEVPQNLSASRPQDRQFILSSKKLLLSDSGFYLCAWSVKPFSYNEKLFFGSGTQLSVL.

The V gene is TRBV28, the J gene TRBJ2-1, with 8 bases that match TRBD1. The trim removed 6 bases at V and 3 bases at J, leaving 1 base unmatched. In germline, CDR1 is MDHEN, CDR2 SYDVKM. The CDR3 consists of 13 residues. The CDR3 loop reads CASRDRDYNEQFF. As DNA, the CDR3 is TGTGCCAGCAGGGACAGGGACTACAATGAGCAGTTCTTC.

This chain links TRBV3-1 (or the pseudogene TRBV3-2) with TRBJ2-2; a possible D gene is TRBD1 (5 bases). Trimming cost V 0 bases and J 0 bases, with 17 bases left between them. Germline CDR1 LGHDT, CDR2 YNNKEL (reference sequence). CDR3 size: 19 residues. The CDR3 reads CASSQDPLGLIPNTGELFF. The CDR3 coding sequence is TGTGCCAGCAGCCAAGACCCTCTGGGGCTGATCCCGAACACCGGGGAGCTGTTTTTT.

This clone was recorded once. The chain employs TRBV2 and TRBJ2-7; tentative D call: TRBD1 (5 bases). The CDR3 runs 15 residues. Germline lookup yields CDR1 SNHLY and CDR2 FYNNEI. V lost 0 bases and J 2 bases, leaving 11 bases between the germline ends. CDR3 nucleotide sequence: TGTGCCAGCAGTGAAGCAGGGGCCCAAACCTACGAGCAGTACTTC. Amino acid sequence: CASSEAGAQTYEQYF.

The chain has TRBV3-1 (or the pseudogene TRBV3-2) and TRBJ1-2; tentatively, D is TRBD1 (6 bases). The CDR3 runs 13 residues. The V gene's germline CDR1 is LGHDT and CDR2 YNNKEL (reference sequence). V gave up 1 base and J gave up 8 bases, with 11 bases separating them. This CDR3 reads CASSQAGEGGYTF. CDR3 in DNA: TGTGCCAGCAGCCAAGCAGGGGAGGGAGGCTACACCTTC.